The 29 T cell receptor beta chains given below trace back to one sample, sequenced in a study of shared clonotypes between healthy human individuals. Libraries were prepared by immunoSEQ multiplex PCR; TCRdb keeps only in-frame clonotypes and omits some of them. Among about 2,200,000 clones, 85% to 95% were seen once, and the ten largest hold about 1.5%. It was CD45RO-negative cells, positively selected for CCR7, that made up naive CD8 cells, with terminally differentiated effector memory CD45RA+ cells excluded. The specimen was naive CD8+ T cells from PBMCs. These receptors all stem from a man younger than 35 in good health. Some clones in this sample may be carry-over from other donors' samples.

The gene calls are TRBV18 and TRBJ2-1; a possible D gene is TRBD2 (6 bases). Trimming took 2 bases from V and 10 from J, leaving 18 bases between them. There are 15 residues in the CDR3. Looked up from germline, CDR1 is KGHSH and CDR2 is LQKENI. The CDR3 DNA is TGTGCCAGCTCACCAAGCGGGCGTCCCACAACCGAGCAGTTCTTC. The encoded protein is CASSPSGRPTTEQFF.

This clone has more than one count but fewer than ten. The chain is built from TRBV20-1 and TRBJ1-1, with unresolved D. The CDR3 is made up of 11 amino acids. Trimming took off 0 bases at V and 5 bases at J, with 4 bases between the two ends. The germline V gene has CDR1 DFQATT and CDR2 SNEGSKA (reference sequence). The CDR3 DNA sequence: TGCAGTGCTAGAGATGCGACTGAAGCTTTCTTT. Amino acid sequence: CSARDATEAFF.

The gene calls are TRBV15 and TRBJ2-7, with 7 bases lining up with TRBD1. The CDR3 length is 15 residues. J was trimmed by 1 base and V by 3 bases; bases with no gene match: 6. Per germline, CDR1 LNHNV and CDR2 YYDKDF (reference sequence). This chain's CDR3 is CATSRVGQVSYEQYF. The CDR3 DNA reads as TGTGCCACCAGCAGGGTAGGACAGGTTTCCTACGAGCAGTACTTC.

This clone was counted a single time. The V gene is TRBV7-9, the J gene TRBJ1-2; D unclear. The CDR3 spans 13 residues. Germline CDR1 is SEHNR and CDR2 is FQNEAQ (reference sequence). V was cut by 5 bases and J by 7 bases, with 14 bases left in between. CDR3 sequence reads: CASSPGRAPGYTF. In DNA form, the CDR3 reads TGTGCCAGCAGCCCCGGCCGGGCGCCTGGCTACACCTTC.

This chain joins TRBV4-1 and TRBJ2-1; TRBD2 aligns across 7 bases. Trimming at V came to 3 bases and at J to 0 bases, leaving 5 bases not matched to a gene. The length of the CDR3 is 16 residues. CDR1 and CDR2 (germline): MGHRA, YSYEKL. The DNA of the CDR3 is TGCGCCAGCAGCCACCGGCGGGGGAACTCCTACAATGAGCAGTTCTTC. Protein: CASSHRRGNSYNEQFF.

The V gene is TRBV9, the J gene TRBJ2-1; perhaps D is TRBD1 or TRBD2 (6 bases each). Trimming pared 4 bases from V and 4 bases from J, leaving 21 bases between. The germline gives CDR1 SGDLS, CDR2 YYNGEE. The CDR3 has 17 amino acids. CDR3: CASSPRGGGPLYNEQFF. DNA for the CDR3: TGTGCCAGCAGCCCGCGAGGAGGGGGGCCTTTATACAATGAGCAGTTCTTC.

The chain joins TRBV10-3 to TRBJ2-1; weak D call: TRBD1 (6 bases). V lost 6 bases and J 5 bases, leaving 14 bases between the germline ends. CDR1 ENHRY and CDR2 SYGVKD come from the germline V gene. CDR3 length: 14 amino acids. The CDR3 reads CAISPGTWDNEQFF. In DNA, the CDR3 is TGTGCCATCAGCCCCGGGACATGGGACAATGAGCAGTTCTTC.

The chain combines TRBV27 with TRBJ1-1; D not resolved. V was cut by 5 bases and J by 6 bases, with 13 bases left in between. The CDR3 covers 13 residues. Germline V gene data show CDR1 as MNHEY and CDR2 as SMNVEV (reference sequence). Here the CDR3 reads CASSRTAYAEAFF. In DNA form, the CDR3 reads TGTGCCAGCAGTCGGACGGCTTACGCTGAAGCTTTCTTT.

The V call is TRBV7-9, the J call TRBJ1-1; tentatively, D is TRBD1 (6 bases). This CDR3 comprises 15 residues. The V end lost 4 bases, the J end lost 3 bases, and 15 bases lay between the germline ends. The V gene's germline CDR1 is SEHNR and CDR2 FQNEAQ (reference sequence). CDR3 in amino acids: CASSSATGFHTEAFF. CDR3 DNA sequence: TGTGCCAGCAGCTCTGCTACAGGGTTTCACACTGAAGCTTTCTTT.

The J gene is TRBJ1-2, the V gene TRBV19; D uncertain. With 5 bases removed from V and 4 bases from J, the gap between germline ends came to 8 bases. Germline CDR1 reads LNHDA; CDR2 reads SQIVND (reference sequence). The CDR3 contains 12 residues. CDR3 in DNA: TGTGCCAGTAGTTGGCGGACCTATGGCTACACCTTC. Protein sequence: CASSWRTYGYTF.

This clone was recorded once. The rearrangement joins TRBV10-3 to TRBJ2-1; 11 nucleotides align to TRBD2. The CDR3 has 13 residues. Germline V gene lookup returns CDR1 ENHRY and CDR2 SYGVKD. V shed 9 bases, J shed 4 bases, and the junction held 2 bases outside the gene matches. The CDR3 bases are TGTGCCATTGGGACTAGCGGTTACAATGAGCAGTTCTTC. Residues: CAIGTSGYNEQFF.

The chain uses TRBV4-1 and TRBJ2-1; 9 bases map to TRBD1. The CDR3 is made up of 16 amino acids. CDR1 is MGHRA, CDR2 YSYEKL, per germline. V lost 1 base and J lost 7; bases outside the gene matches: 8. The CDR3 is CASSQAPGTGRNEQFF. The CDR3 DNA is TGCGCCAGCAGCCAAGCCCCCGGGACAGGGAGGAATGAGCAGTTCTTC.

The V gene is TRBV7-9, the J gene TRBJ2-1, with no clear D. The CDR3 consists of 14 residues. V lost 3 bases and J lost 5, with 11 bases in between. The germline gives CDR1 SEHNR, CDR2 FQNEAQ (reference sequence). The CDR3 DNA reads as TGTGCCAGCAGCTTCCTCCCCTTGAACAATGAGCAGTTCTTC. Residues: CASSFLPLNNEQFF.

A word on this clone: This CDR3 is also generated by other DNA sequences in the sample. The chain couples TRBV5-6 to TRBJ1-2; D is unclear. CDR1 is SGHDT and CDR2 is YYEEEE in the germline V gene. The CDR3 extends over 12 amino acids. V shed 0 bases and J shed 4 bases, with 4 bases lying between them. The CDR3 reads CASSLGLYGYTF. The CDR3, as DNA: TGTGCCAGCAGCTTGGGTCTCTATGGCTACACCTTC.

J is TRBJ2-3 and V is TRBV7-9; tentative D call: TRBD2 (6 bases). The CDR3 has 16 residues. V lost 5 bases, J lost 6 bases, and 21 bases lay in between. CDR1 and CDR2 from the germline V gene are SEHNR and FQNEAQ (reference sequence). The DNA for the CDR3 is TGTGCCAGCAGCCCCCGACTAGTTGGTCGGTCGGATACGCAGTATTTT. It encodes CASSPRLVGRSDTQYF.

The chain employs TRBV5-6 and TRBJ2-1; D gene ambiguous. The CDR3 has 15 amino acids. V was pared by 0 bases and J by 4 bases, with 11 bases between. The germline V gene has CDR1 SGHDT and CDR2 YYEEEE. The CDR3 coding sequence is TGTGCCAGCAGCTTGGCTTCTCAGGAGTACAATGAGCAGTTCTTC. As protein: CASSLASQEYNEQFF. Combining the CDR3 with reference TRBV5-6 and TRBJ2-1 gives the whole variable domain DAGVTQSPTHLIKTRGQQVTLRCSPKSGHDTVSWYQQALGQGPQFIFQYYEEEERQRGNFPDRFSGHQFPNYSSELNVNALLLGDSALYLCASSLASQEYNEQFFGPGTRLTVL.

The chain combines TRBV29-1 with TRBJ2-7; 8 positions agree with TRBD1. The CDR3 loop spans 15 amino acids. Germline CDR1 reads SQVTM; CDR2 reads ANQGSEA. V lost 2 bases to trimming and J lost 2 bases; unmatched junction nucleotides: 8. Here the CDR3 reads CSVERRDRSTYEQYF. CDR3 DNA sequence: TGCAGCGTTGAAAGGAGGGACAGGTCGACCTACGAGCAGTACTTC.

A remark on this clone: Other DNA sequences of this sample code for an identical CDR3. The genes are TRBV9 and TRBJ2-7; D is perhaps TRBD1 (6 bases). CDR1 SGDLS and CDR2 YYNGEE come from the germline V gene. The CDR3 has 12 residues. Trimming shortened V by 0 bases and J by 6 bases, and 7 bases separated the two germline ends. The CDR3 coding sequence is TGTGCCAGCAGCGTAGGCAGGGGCGAGCAGTACTTC. Its protein product is CASSVGRGEQYF.

This chain uses TRBV27 with TRBJ1-2; no clear D gene. The germline V and J ends were trimmed by 6 bases and 1 base, with 18 bases remaining between them. Germline CDR1 and CDR2: MNHEY and SMNVEV (reference sequence). The CDR3 is 16 residues long. In nucleotides, the CDR3 is TGTGCCAGCAGCCCGTCGGACGGCGAATTTAACTATGGCTACACCTTC. Translation gives CASSPSDGEFNYGYTF.

The sample holds a few counts of this clone. The chain links TRBV5-6 to TRBJ1-2; a weak D match, TRBD1 (6 bases). Per the germline V gene, CDR1 is SGHDT and CDR2 is YYEEEE. The CDR3 has 14 amino acids. With 4 bases removed from V and 4 bases from J, the gap between germline ends came to 14 bases. This CDR3 is CASSSTGIGYGYTF. The CDR3 coding sequence is TGTGCCAGCAGCAGCACAGGGATAGGCTATGGCTACACCTTC.

The rearrangement links TRBV10-2 to TRBJ2-7; no reliable D call. Germline V lookup: CDR1 WSHSY, CDR2 SAAADI. There are 12 residues in the CDR3. Trimming took 8 bases from V and 3 from J, leaving 11 bases between them. The CDR3 loop is CASGDTLYEQYF. As DNA, the CDR3 is TGCGCCAGCGGAGACACCCTCTACGAGCAGTACTTC.

A single count supports this clone. The chain uses TRBV6-4 and TRBJ2-1; TRBD2 might be the D (7 bases). CDR1 and CDR2 from the germline V gene are MRHNA and SNTAGT. V dropped 2 bases and J dropped 7 bases, with 9 bases sitting between them. CDR3 size: 13 residues. For the CDR3, the DNA is TGTGCCAGCAGTGACGGGAGGGGGAATGAGCAGTTCTTC. This codes for CASSDGRGNEQFF.

J is TRBJ1-2 and V is TRBV27, with 10 bases that match TRBD1. Germline lookup yields CDR1 MNHEY and CDR2 SMNVEV (reference sequence). This CDR3 has 15 residues. Losses at the gene ends were 5 bases for V and 4 bases for J; bases not matched to a gene: 7. This chain's CDR3 is CASSPGTGVAYGYTF. For the CDR3, the DNA is TGTGCCAGCAGTCCAGGGACAGGGGTGGCCTATGGCTACACCTTC.

This chain links TRBV5-4 with TRBJ2-4; possible D gene TRBD1, 6 bases. With 4 bases removed from V and 4 bases from J, the gap between germline ends came to 12 bases. CDR1 is SGHNT, CDR2 YYREEE, per germline (reference sequence). CDR3 size: 14 residues. The CDR3 coding sequence is TGTGCCAGCAGCGGTGGCACAGGGAAAAACATTCAGTACTTC. As protein: CASSGGTGKNIQYF.

The chain combines TRBV7-2 with TRBJ2-7; TRBD2 matches at 10 bases. Germline loops: CDR1 SGHTA, CDR2 FQGNSA. The CDR3 totals 15 residues. The junction had 4 bases not matched to a gene; V was cut back by 1 base and J by 4 bases. CDR3 sequence (DNA): TGTGCCAGCAGCTTAGACAGGACTAGCGGTTACGAGCAGTACTTC. Its translation: CASSLDRTSGYEQYF.

V gene TRBV5-4 combines with J gene TRBJ2-3; TRBD2 might be the D (5 bases). The CDR3 is 17 residues long. The ends were cut back, 6 bases at V and 3 bases at J, with 23 bases in the middle. Germline lookup yields CDR1 SGHNT and CDR2 YYREEE (reference sequence). The CDR3 region is CASTRRSFEAQTDTQYF. For the CDR3, the DNA is TGTGCCAGCACCCGGAGGAGTTTTGAAGCCCAAACAGATACGCAGTATTTT.

This chain connects TRBV5-6 to TRBJ1-2; D uncertain. From germline, CDR1 is SGHDT and CDR2 YYEEEE. The length of the CDR3 is 13 residues. Trimming stripped 4 bases from V and 2 bases from J, with 9 bases between. Written as DNA, the CDR3 is TGTGCCAGCAGCCAAGGACCAAACTATGGCTACACCTTC. This encodes CASSQGPNYGYTF.

The chain employs TRBV4-1 and TRBJ1-5; D gene unclear. V was trimmed by 3 bases and J by 7 bases, leaving 10 bases between them. CDR1 is MGHRA, CDR2 YSYEKL, per germline. This CDR3 has 13 amino acids. The CDR3 region is CASSHSGVQPQHF. CDR3 nucleotides: TGCGCCAGCAGCCACAGCGGGGTCCAGCCCCAGCATTTT.

The rearrangement uses TRBV4-1 and TRBJ1-1; 9 nucleotides match TRBD1. J was trimmed by 6 bases and V by 6 bases; bases with no gene match: 8. CDR1 is MGHRA, CDR2 YSYEKL, per germline. The CDR3 sequence is 14 residues long. CDR3 DNA: TGCGCCAGCAGGTTGGACAGGGGCGGTCCTGAAGCTTTCTTT. This gives the protein CASRLDRGGPEAFF.